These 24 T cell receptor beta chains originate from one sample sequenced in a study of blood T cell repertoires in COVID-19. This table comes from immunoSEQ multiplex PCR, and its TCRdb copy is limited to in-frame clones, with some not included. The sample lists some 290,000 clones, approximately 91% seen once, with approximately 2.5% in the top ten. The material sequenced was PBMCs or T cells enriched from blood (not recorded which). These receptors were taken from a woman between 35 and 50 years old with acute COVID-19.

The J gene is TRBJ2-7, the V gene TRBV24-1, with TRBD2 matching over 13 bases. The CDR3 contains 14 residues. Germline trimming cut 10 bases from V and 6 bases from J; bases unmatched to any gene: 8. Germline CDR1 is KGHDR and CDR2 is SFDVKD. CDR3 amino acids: CATAPGLAGSEQYF. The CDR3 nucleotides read TGTGCCACGGCCCCGGGACTAGCGGGATCCGAGCAGTACTTC.

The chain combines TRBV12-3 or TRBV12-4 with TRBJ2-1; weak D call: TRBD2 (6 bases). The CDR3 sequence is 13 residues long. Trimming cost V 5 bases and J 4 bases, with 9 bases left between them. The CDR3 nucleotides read TGTGCCAGCAGTGCGGCGGGATACAATGAGCAGTTCTTC. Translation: CASSAAGYNEQFF.

Here the CDR3 reads CASRRYGDRSYEQYF. The CDR3 bases are TGTGCCAGCAGGAGGTACGGGGATCGGTCCTACGAGCAGTACTTC. This rearrangement joins TRBV27 to TRBJ2-7; D might be TRBD2 (5 bases). The V end was cut by 6 bases, the J end by 1 base, with 16 bases between. Germline lookup yields CDR1 MNHEY and CDR2 SMNVEV (reference sequence). This CDR3 comprises 15 residues.

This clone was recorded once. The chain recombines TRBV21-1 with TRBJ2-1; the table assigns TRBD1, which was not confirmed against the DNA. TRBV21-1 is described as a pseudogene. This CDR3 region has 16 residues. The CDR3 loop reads CASSKEETGSYNEQFF. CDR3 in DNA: TGTGCCAGCAGCAAAGAGGAGACAGGGTCCTACAATGAGCAGTTCTTC.

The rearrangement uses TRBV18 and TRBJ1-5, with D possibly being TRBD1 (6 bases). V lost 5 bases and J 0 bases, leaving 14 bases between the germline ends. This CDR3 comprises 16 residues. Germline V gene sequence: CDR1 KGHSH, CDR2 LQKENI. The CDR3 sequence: CASSARDTISNQPQHF. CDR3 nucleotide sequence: TGTGCCAGCTCAGCCCGGGACACCATTAGCAATCAGCCCCAGCATTTT.

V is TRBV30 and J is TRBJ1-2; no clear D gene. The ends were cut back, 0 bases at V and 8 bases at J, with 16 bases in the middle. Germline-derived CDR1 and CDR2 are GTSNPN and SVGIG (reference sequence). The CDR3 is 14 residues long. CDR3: CAWSVNRVRYGYTF. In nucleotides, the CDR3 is TGTGCCTGGAGTGTAAACCGGGTGCGGTACGGCTACACCTTC.

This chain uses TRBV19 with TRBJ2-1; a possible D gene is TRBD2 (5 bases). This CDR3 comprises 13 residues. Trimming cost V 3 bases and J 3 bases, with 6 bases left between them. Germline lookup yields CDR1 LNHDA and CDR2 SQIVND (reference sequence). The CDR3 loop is CASSIGVYNEQFF. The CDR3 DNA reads TGTGCCAGTAGTATCGGGGTCTACAATGAGCAGTTCTTC. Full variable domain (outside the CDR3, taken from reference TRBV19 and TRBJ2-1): DGGITQSPKYLFRKEGQNVTLSCEQNLNHDAMYWYRQDPGQGLRLIYYSQIVNDFQKGDIAEGYSVSREKKESFPLTVTSAQKNPTAFYLCASSIGVYNEQFFGPGTRLTVL.

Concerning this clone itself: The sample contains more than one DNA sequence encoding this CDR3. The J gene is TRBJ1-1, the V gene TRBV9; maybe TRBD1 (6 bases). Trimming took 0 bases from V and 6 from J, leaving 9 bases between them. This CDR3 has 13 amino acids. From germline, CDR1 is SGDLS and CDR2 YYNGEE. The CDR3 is CASSVGGGPEAFF. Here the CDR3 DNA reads TGTGCCAGCAGCGTAGGTGGGGGCCCTGAAGCTTTCTTT.

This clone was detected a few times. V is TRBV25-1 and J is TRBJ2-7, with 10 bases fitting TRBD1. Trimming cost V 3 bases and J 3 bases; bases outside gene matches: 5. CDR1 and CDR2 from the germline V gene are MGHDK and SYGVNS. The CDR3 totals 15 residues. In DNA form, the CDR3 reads TGTGCCAGCAGTGATCCCGGGACAGGGGACTACGAGCAGTACTTC. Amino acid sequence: CASSDPGTGDYEQYF.

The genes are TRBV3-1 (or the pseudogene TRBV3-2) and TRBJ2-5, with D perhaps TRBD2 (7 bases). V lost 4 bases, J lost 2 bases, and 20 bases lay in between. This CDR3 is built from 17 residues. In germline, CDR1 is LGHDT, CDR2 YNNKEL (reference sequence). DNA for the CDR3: TGTGCCAGCAGCCTCCTAGGAGAGGGGGGGATACAAGAGACCCAGTACTTC. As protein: CASSLLGEGGIQETQYF.

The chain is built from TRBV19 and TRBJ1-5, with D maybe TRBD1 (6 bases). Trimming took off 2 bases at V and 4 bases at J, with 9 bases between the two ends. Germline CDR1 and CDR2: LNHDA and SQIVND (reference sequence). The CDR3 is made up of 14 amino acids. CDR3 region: CASSIYQGNQPQHF. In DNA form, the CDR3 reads TGTGCCAGTAGTATATATCAGGGGAATCAGCCCCAGCATTTT.

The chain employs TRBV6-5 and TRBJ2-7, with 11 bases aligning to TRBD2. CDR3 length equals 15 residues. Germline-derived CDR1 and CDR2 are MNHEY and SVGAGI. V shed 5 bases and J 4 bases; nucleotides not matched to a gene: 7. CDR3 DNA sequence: TGTGCCAGCAGTCCGGGGACTAGCGGAAATTACGAGCAGTACTTC. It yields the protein CASSPGTSGNYEQYF.

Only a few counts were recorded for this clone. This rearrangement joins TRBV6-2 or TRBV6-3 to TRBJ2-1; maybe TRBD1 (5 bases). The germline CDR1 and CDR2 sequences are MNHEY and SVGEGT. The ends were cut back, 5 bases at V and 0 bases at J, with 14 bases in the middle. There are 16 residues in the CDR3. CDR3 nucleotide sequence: TGTGCCAGCAGTCAGGGTTCCGTGAGCTCCTACAATGAGCAGTTCTTC. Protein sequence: CASSQGSVSSYNEQFF.

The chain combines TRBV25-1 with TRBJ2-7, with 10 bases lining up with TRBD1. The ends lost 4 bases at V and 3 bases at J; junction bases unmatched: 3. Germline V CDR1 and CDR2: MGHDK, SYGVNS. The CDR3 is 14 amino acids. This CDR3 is CASSGGTGVYEQYF. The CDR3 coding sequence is TGTGCCAGCAGTGGCGGGACAGGGGTCTACGAGCAGTACTTC.

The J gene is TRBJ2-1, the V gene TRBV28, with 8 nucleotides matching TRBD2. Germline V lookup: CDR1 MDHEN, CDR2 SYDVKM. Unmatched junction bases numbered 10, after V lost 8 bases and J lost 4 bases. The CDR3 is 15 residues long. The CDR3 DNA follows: TGTGCCAGCGAGCCACAGCGGGGGAAATACAATGAGCAGTTCTTC. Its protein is CASEPQRGKYNEQFF. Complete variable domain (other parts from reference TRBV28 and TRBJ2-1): DVKVTQSSRYLVKRTGEKVFLECVQDMDHENMFWYRQDPGLGLRLIYFSYDVKMKEKGDIPEGYSVSREKKERFSLILESASTNQTSMYLCASEPQRGKYNEQFFGPGTRLTVL.

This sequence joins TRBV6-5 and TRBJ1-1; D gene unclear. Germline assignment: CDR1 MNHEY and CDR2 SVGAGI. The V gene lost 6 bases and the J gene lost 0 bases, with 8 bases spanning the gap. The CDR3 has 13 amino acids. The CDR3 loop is CASSQTLNTEAFF. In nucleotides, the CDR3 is TGTGCCAGCAGCCAGACATTGAACACTGAAGCTTTCTTT.

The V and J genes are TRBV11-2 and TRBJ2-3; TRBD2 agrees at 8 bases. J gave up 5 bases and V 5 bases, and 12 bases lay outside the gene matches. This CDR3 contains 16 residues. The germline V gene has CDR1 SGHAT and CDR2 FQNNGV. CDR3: CASSVPGLGEQDTQYF. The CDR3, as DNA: TGTGCCAGCAGCGTCCCGGGACTAGGGGAACAAGATACGCAGTATTTT.

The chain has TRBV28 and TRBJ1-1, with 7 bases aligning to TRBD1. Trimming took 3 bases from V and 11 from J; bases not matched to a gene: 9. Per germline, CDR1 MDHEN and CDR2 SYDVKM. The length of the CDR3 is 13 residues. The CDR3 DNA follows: TGTGCCAGCAGTTTCGGGCAGGGGGTGGAGGCTTTCTTT. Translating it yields CASSFGQGVEAFF. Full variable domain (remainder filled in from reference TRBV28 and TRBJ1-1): DVKVTQSSRYLVKRTGEKVFLECVQDMDHENMFWYRQDPGLGLRLIYFSYDVKMKEKGDIPEGYSVSREKKERFSLILESASTNQTSMYLCASSFGQGVEAFFGQGTRLTVV.

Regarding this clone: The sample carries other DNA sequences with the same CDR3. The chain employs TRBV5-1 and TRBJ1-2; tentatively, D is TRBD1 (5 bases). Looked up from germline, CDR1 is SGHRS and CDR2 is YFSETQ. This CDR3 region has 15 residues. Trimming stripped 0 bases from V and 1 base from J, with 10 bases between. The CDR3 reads CASSLVAGINYGYTF. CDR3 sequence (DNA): TGCGCCAGCAGCTTGGTGGCAGGGATTAACTATGGCTACACCTTC.

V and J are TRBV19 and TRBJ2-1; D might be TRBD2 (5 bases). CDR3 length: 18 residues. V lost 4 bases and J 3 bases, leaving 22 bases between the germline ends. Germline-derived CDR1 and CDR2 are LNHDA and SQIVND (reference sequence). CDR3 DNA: TGTGCCAGTAGTAAGAGCCCTCTAAGCCGCGGAGGCTACAATGAGCAGTTCTTC. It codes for CASSKSPLSRGGYNEQFF.

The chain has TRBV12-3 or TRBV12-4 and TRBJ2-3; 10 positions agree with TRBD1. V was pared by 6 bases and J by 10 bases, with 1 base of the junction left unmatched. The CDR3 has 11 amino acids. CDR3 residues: CASSGTGAQYF. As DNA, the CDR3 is TGTGCCAGCAGCGGGACAGGGGCGCAGTATTTT.

CDR3 DNA sequence: TGTGCCAGCAGAAGCCCCTTACAGGAGTTTTCCTACGAGCAGTACTTC. It yields the protein CASRSPLQEFSYEQYF. The chain couples TRBV21-1 to TRBJ2-7; the D call TRBD1 from the table was never checked on the DNA. TRBV21-1 is reported as a pseudogene. The CDR3 consists of 16 residues.

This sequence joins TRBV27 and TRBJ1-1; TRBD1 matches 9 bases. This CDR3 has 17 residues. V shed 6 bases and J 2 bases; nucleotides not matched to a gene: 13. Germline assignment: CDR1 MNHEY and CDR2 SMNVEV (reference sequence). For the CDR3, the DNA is TGTGCCAGCAGCCCACTTAAGACAGGGGGGACTAACACTGAAGCTTTCTTT. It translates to CASSPLKTGGTNTEAFF.

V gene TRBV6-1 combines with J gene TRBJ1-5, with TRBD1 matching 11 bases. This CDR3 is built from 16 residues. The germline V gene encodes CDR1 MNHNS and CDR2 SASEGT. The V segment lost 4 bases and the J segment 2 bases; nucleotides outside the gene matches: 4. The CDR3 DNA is TGTGCCAGCAGTGGGGGACAGGGGGTGGGCAATCAGCCCCAGCATTTT. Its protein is CASSGGQGVGNQPQHF.